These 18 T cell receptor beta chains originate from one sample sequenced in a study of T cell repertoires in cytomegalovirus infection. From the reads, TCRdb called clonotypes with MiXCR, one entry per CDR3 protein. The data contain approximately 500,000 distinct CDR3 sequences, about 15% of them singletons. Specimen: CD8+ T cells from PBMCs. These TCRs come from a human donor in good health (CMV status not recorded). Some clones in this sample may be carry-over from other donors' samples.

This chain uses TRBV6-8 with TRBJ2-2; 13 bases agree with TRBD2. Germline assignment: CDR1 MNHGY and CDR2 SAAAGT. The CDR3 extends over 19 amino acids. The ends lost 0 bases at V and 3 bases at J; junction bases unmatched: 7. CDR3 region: CASSYSGLAGEVHTGELFF. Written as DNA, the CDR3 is TGTGCCAGCAGTTACTCCGGACTAGCGGGAGAGGTGCACACCGGGGAGCTGTTTTTT.

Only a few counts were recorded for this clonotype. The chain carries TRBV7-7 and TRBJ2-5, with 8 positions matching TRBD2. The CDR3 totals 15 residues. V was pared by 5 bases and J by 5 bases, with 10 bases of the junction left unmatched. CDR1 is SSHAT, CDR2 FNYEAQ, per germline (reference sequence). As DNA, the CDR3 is TGTGCCAGCAGCCCCCTCGGGGGGGCCAGGGAGACCCAGTACTTC. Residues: CASSPLGGARETQYF.

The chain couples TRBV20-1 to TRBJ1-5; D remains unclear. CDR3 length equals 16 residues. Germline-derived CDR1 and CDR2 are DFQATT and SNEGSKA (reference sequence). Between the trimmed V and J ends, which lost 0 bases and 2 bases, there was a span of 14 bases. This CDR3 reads CSARDCAPRCNQPQHF. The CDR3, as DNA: TGCAGTGCTAGAGATTGTGCCCCGCGGTGCAATCAGCCCCAGCATTTT.

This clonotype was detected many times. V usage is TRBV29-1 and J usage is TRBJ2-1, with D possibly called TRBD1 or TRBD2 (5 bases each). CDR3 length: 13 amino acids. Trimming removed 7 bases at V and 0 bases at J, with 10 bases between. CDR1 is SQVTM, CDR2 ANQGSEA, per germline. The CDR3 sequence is CSGGDRSYNEQFF. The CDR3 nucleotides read TGCAGCGGAGGGGACCGCTCCTACAATGAGCAGTTCTTC.

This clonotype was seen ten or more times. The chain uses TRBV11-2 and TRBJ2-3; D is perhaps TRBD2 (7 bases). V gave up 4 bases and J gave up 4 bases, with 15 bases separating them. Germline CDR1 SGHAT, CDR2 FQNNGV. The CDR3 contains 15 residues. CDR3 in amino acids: CASSWLGGGADTQYF. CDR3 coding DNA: TGTGCCAGCAGCTGGCTGGGGGGGGGCGCAGATACGCAGTATTTT.

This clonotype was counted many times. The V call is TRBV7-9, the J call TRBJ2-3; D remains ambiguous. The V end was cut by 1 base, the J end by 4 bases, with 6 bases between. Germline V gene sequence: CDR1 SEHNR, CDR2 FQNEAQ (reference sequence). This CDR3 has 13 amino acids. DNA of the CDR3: TGTGCCAGCAGCTTAGAGGGTGCAGATACGCAGTATTTT. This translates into CASSLEGADTQYF.

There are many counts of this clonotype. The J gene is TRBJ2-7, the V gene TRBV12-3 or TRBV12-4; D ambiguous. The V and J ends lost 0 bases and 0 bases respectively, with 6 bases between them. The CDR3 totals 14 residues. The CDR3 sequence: CASSLAQNSYEQYF. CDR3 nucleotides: TGTGCCAGCAGTTTAGCCCAGAACTCCTACGAGCAGTACTTC.

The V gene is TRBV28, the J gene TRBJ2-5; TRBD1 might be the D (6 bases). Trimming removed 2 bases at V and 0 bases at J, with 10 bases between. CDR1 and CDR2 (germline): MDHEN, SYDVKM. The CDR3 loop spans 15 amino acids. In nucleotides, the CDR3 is TGTGCCAGCAGTTTAGGACAGAGGGACCAAGAGACCCAGTACTTC. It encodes CASSLGQRDQETQYF.

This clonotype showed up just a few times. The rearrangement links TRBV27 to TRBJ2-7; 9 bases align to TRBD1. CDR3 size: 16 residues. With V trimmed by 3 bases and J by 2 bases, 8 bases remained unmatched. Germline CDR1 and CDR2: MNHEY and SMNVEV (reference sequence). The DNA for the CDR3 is TGTGCCAGCAGTTTTTACGGACAGGGGACAACCTACGAGCAGTACTTC. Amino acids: CASSFYGQGTTYEQYF.

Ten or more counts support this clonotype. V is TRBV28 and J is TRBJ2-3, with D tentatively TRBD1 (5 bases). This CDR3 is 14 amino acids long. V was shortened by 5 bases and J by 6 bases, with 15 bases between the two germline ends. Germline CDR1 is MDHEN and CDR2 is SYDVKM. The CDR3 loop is CASSPLWGRDTQYF. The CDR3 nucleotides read TGTGCCAGCAGTCCCCTGTGGGGCCGGGATACGCAGTATTTT.

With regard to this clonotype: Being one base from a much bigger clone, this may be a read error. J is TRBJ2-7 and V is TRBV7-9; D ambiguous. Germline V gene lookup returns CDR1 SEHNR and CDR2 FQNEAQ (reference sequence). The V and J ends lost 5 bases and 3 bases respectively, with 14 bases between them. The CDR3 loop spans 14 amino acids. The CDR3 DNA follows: TGTGCCAGCAGCGACCCAGCAGTTATCTACGAGCAGTACTTC. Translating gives CASSDPAVIYEQYF. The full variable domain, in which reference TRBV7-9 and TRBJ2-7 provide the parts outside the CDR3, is DTGVSQNPRHKITKRGQNVTFRCDPISEHNRLYWYRQTLGQGPEFLTYFQNEAQLEKSRLLSDRFSAERPKGSFSTLEIQRTEQGDSAMYLCASSDPAVIYEQYFGPGTRLTVT.

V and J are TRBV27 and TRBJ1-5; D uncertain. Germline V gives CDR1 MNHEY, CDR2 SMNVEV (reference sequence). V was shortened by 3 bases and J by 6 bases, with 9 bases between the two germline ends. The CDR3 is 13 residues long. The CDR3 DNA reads TGTGCCAGCAGTTTTGCAGTCTCTCAGCCCCAGCATTTT. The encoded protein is CASSFAVSQPQHF.

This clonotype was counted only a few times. The CDR3 spells CASSVEGAGERVTEAFF. The DNA for the CDR3 is TGTGCCAGCAGCGTAGAGGGGGCAGGGGAAAGGGTGACTGAAGCTTTCTTT. The chain carries TRBV9 and TRBJ1-1; 7 bases agree with TRBD1. CDR3 length: 17 residues. Germline values: CDR1 SGDLS, CDR2 YYNGEE. Trimming took 0 bases from V and 5 from J; bases not matched to a gene: 13.

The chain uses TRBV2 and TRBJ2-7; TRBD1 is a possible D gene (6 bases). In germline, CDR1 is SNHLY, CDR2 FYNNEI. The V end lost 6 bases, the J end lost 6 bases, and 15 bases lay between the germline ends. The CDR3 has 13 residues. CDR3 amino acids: CASRDRTTGEQYF. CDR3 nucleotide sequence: TGTGCCAGCAGGGACAGAACCACTGGCGAGCAGTACTTC.

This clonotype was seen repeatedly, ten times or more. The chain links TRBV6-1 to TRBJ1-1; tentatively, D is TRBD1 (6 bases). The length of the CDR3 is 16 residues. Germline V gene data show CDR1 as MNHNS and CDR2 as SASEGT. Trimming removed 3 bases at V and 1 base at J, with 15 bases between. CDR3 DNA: TGTGCCAGCAGTGAGGGGAACGACAGGTGGAACACTGAAGCTTTCTTT. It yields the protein CASSEGNDRWNTEAFF.

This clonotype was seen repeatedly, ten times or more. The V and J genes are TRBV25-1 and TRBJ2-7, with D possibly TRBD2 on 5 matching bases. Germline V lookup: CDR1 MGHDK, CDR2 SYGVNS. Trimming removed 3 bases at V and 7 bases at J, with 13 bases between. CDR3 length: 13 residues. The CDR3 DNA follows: TGTGCCAGCAGTGACCGAGGGATAAGGGAGCAGTACTTC. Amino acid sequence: CASSDRGIREQYF.

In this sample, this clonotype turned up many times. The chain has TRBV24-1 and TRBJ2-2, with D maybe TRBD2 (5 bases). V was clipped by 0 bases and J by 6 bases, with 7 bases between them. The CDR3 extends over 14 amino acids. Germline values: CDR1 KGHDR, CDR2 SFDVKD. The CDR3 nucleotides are TGTGCCACCAGTGATTTGGCCGGGGCCGGGGAGCTGTTTTTT. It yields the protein CATSDLAGAGELFF.

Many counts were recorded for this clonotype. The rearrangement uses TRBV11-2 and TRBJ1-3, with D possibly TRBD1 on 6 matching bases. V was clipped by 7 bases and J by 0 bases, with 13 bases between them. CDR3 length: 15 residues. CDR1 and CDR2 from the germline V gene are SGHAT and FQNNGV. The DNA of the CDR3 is TGTGCCAGCACCCCGACAGGAAGCTCTGGAAACACCATATATTTT. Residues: CASTPTGSSGNTIYF.